This is a list of T cell receptor beta chains from one sample in a study of blood T cell repertoires in COVID-19. This table comes from immunoSEQ multiplex PCR, and its TCRdb copy is limited to in-frame clones, with some not included. The table includes some 300,000 clones, roughly 90% detected once. The material sequenced was PBMCs or T cells enriched from blood (not recorded which). The receptors come from a woman in her 30s who had recovered from COVID-19. CDR3s include the opening cysteine and the closing phenylalanine or tryptophan.

>TRBJ2-2|TRBV18
CASSPMSAEYTGELFF
>TRBJ2-1|TRBV19
CASRDKTGAFEQFF
>TRBJ1-1|TRBV28
CASSSSPGTGGSTEAFF
>TRBJ2-4|TRBV7-8
CASSPRTGTSENIQYF
>TRBJ2-7|TRBV5-4
CASSPGLAGTEQYF
>TRBJ1-6|TRBV5-6
CASSPGQGAISSYNSPLHF
>TRBJ2-7|TRBV6-1
CASSDELRDRLTGGEQYF
>TRBJ2-5|TRBV28
CASINQAAQETQYF
>TRBJ2-1|TRBV29-1
CSVATTGHNEQFF
>TRBJ1-4|TRBV9
CASGTENEKLFF
>TRBJ2-6|TRBV19
CASSGLGFGANVLTF
>TRBJ2-1|TRBV19
CASSIGGVSYNEQFF
>TRBJ1-6|TRBV12-5
CASGLTGQGSSPLHF
>TRBJ2-5|TRBV4-3
CASSQGGWTREETQYF
>TRBJ2-5|TRBV4-3
CASSQDRKETQYF
>TRBJ2-5|TRBV3-1/TRBV3-2
CASSQVGGPGETQYF
>TRBJ1-1|TRBV29-1
CSVVTEYTEAFF
>TRBJ1-2|TRBV5-4
CASNPGGVNYGYTF
>TRBJ2-2|TRBV4-3
CASSQVGQGAGELFF
>TRBJ1-1|TRBV3-1/TRBV3-2
CASSRGLVTEAFF
>TRBJ2-7|TRBV5-5
CASSLGTSGSYEQYF
>TRBJ2-5|TRBV3-1/TRBV3-2
CASRLAGVETQYF
>TRBJ2-5|TRBV4-1
CASSQEGSGGLETQYF
>TRBJ2-7|TRBV7-2
CASSFRTSSGGAYEQYF
>TRBJ2-1|TRBV7-2
CASSSTGGLNNEQFF
>TRBJ1-2|TRBV6-5
CASSPTGADYGYTF
>TRBJ2-3|TRBV5-1
CASSFVQGGTDTQYF
>TRBJ2-7|TRBV3-1/TRBV3-2
CASSHSGGGRGALSDYEQYF
>TRBJ1-4|TRBV5-1
CASSWRPGQITTNEKLFF
>TRBJ2-2|TRBV3-1/TRBV3-2
CASSQVRTGGPGELFF
>TRBJ1-1|TRBV18
CASSPPGPTGGTEAFF
>TRBJ1-5|TRBV4-1
CASSPRGDSNQPQHF
>TRBJ1-2|TRBV2
CASRGAGGGYGYTF
>TRBJ2-6|TRBV5-1
CASSLGRGTGLSGANVLTF
>TRBJ2-7|TRBV11-2
CASSLDWVTGSYEQYF
>TRBJ1-2|TRBV6-1
CASSDRGINYGYTF
>TRBJ1-1|TRBV18
CASSPPWGDEAFF
>TRBJ1-2|TRBV6-5
CASSYSTGLKNYGYTF
>TRBJ1-2|TRBV28
CASSPLSGGRASYGYTF